This T cell receptor (beta chain) comes out of a study of shared clonotypes between healthy human individuals. CDR1 and CDR2 (germline): SQVTM, ANQGSEA. The CDR3 is made up of 15 amino acids. The V segment lost 4 bases and the J segment 3 bases; nucleotides outside the gene matches: 11. In the sorted-subset replicate PCRs, 150 to 200 ng DNA, tens of thousands of T cell genomes, was used. The data were produced by immunoSEQ multiplex PCR, yet TCRdb's version contains in-frame clones alone and is incomplete. The sample has a few million clones, approximately 92% seen once. The TCR was taken from a man aged 18 to 30 in good health. The gene calls are TRBV29-1 and TRBJ1-1, with 7 bases matching TRBD1. Sequenced input: naive CD4+ T cells sorted from blood. Specified subset: CD45RA+ positively selected. CDR3 sequence reads: CSVATAGGLHTEAFF. Here the CDR3 DNA reads TGCAGCGTTGCGACGGCAGGGGGTCTTCACACTGAAGCTTTCTTT. The variable domain in full, with the rest retrieved from reference TRBV29-1 and TRBJ1-1, is SAVISQKPSRDICQRGTSLTIQCQVDSQVTMMFWYRQQPGQSLTLIATANQGSEATYESGFVIDKFPISRPNLTFSTLTVSNMSPEDSSIYLCSVATAGGLHTEAFFGQGTRLTVV.